The following is a T cell receptor (beta chain) sequence with its context. Its antigen is as yet unknown. This sample was taken from a study of T cell responses to AZD1222 COVID-19 vaccine. The data were produced by immunoSEQ multiplex PCR, yet TCRdb's version contains in-frame clones alone and is incomplete. The sample has 120,000 to 150,000 clones, about 93% seen once; the top ten hold under 2%. Study-level points and caveats: Spike regions recognized by vaccine-associated CD4 TCRs spanned the protein, led by 160-218 and 743-854. Spike-specific TCRs gained breadth and depth after people received two AZD1222 doses. Repertoires were obtained solely post-peak T cell response. Clonal diversity may have been underestimated in mostly white British donors.

Germline CDR1 MNHNY, CDR2 SVGAGI (reference sequence). V was shortened by 5 bases and J by 4 bases, with 8 bases between the two germline ends. The CDR3 contains 13 residues. The TCR sequence derives from an adult in good health. This sample comprised peripheral blood, obtained on day 0 of AZD1222 vaccination. The V gene is TRBV6-6, the J gene TRBJ2-2; D gene uncertain. The CDR3 sequence is CASSLIPTGELFF. CDR3 bases: TGTGCCAGCAGTCTAATTCCCACCGGGGAGCTGTTTTTT.